These 27 T cell receptor beta chains were all obtained from the same sample, sequenced in a study of T cells in Graves' hyperthyroidism and ophthalmopathy. Amplified regions were TCR beta CDR3 sequences from RNA transcripts. First-round RT-PCR targeting the TCR CDR3 was performed with the HTBI primer set. Each CDR3 protein is one row after TCRdb ran MiXCR on the multiplex PCR reads. The table lists hundreds of thousands of distinct CDR3 sequences, about 45% of them singletons. The sequenced sample consisted of peripheral blood or thyroid tissue (not recorded which). These receptors originate from an adult man with Graves' disease, either hyperthyroidism or ophthalmopathy (not recorded which).

The V call is TRBV25-1, the J call TRBJ1-1; the D gene is possibly TRBD1 (5 bases). The CDR3 extends over 16 amino acids. Germline loops: CDR1 MGHDK, CDR2 SYGVNS. The ends were cut back, 4 bases at V and 1 base at J, with 16 bases in the middle. CDR3: CASSARDDGGNTEAFF. The CDR3 DNA sequence: TGTGCCAGCAGTGCTAGAGATGACGGGGGGAACACTGAAGCTTTCTTT.

The gene calls are TRBV10-3 and TRBJ1-3; TRBD1 might be the D (6 bases). Germline-derived CDR1 and CDR2 are ENHRY and SYGVKD. V was trimmed by 10 bases and J by 0 bases, leaving 13 bases between them. The CDR3 contains 14 residues. CDR3 loop: CASRGGNSGNTIYF. DNA of the CDR3: TGTGCCAGCAGGGGAGGCAACTCTGGAAACACCATATATTTT.

The CDR3 nucleotides read TGCAGTGCCCCGAGCCAGGTCTCCGGGGAGCTGTTTTTT. This sequence encodes CSAPSQVSGELFF. The chain has TRBV20-1 and TRBJ2-2, with unresolved D. Per the germline V gene, CDR1 is DFQATT and CDR2 is SNEGSKA (reference sequence). The V and J ends lost 6 bases and 6 bases respectively, with 14 bases between them. The length of the CDR3 is 13 residues.

This clonotype was recorded at least ten times. The chain combines TRBV15 with TRBJ1-5; 9 bases agree with TRBD1. From germline, CDR1 is LNHNV and CDR2 YYDKDF (reference sequence). The CDR3 is made up of 15 amino acids. The ends lost 3 bases at V and 5 bases at J; junction bases unmatched: 5. DNA for the CDR3: TGTGCCACCAGCAGGGAGGACAGGGGTCATCAGCCCCAGCATTTT. It translates to CATSREDRGHQPQHF.

In its sample, this clonotype was seen a few times. V and J are TRBV7-2 and TRBJ2-5; D possibly uses TRBD1 or TRBD2 (6 bases each). Germline CDR1 SGHTA, CDR2 FQGNSA. Trimming cost V 5 bases and J 4 bases, with 17 bases left between them. This CDR3 region has 15 residues. CDR3 in amino acids: CASSQDGGGGETQYF. DNA of the CDR3: TGTGCCAGCAGCCAAGATGGAGGAGGGGGAGAGACCCAGTACTTC.

This clonotype was detected ten times or more. The rearrangement uses TRBV15 and TRBJ1-1, with TRBD1 as a possible D gene (6 bases). The germline V gene has CDR1 LNHNV and CDR2 YYDKDF (reference sequence). Trimming stripped 0 bases from V and 6 bases from J, with 20 bases between. There are 17 residues in the CDR3. The CDR3 spells CATSRDRMGGMVSEAFF. Here the CDR3 DNA reads TGTGCCACCAGCAGAGATCGGATGGGGGGCATGGTCTCTGAAGCTTTCTTT.

A single count supports this clonotype. This rearrangement joins TRBV5-1 to TRBJ2-3; tentatively, D is TRBD2 (6 bases). The ends were cut back, 3 bases at V and 6 bases at J, with 8 bases in the middle. The germline CDR1 and CDR2 sequences are SGHRS and YFSETQ. The CDR3 runs 12 residues. DNA for the CDR3: TGCGCCAGCAGCTCCGGAGGGGATACGCAGTATTTT. Translated, it gives CASSSGGDTQYF.

As regards this clonotype: This may be a read error: a much more frequent sequence differs by one nucleotide. The conserved final phenylalanine or tryptophan is absent from the CDR3, which likely points to a read error. This rearrangement joins TRBV12-3 or TRBV12-4 to TRBJ1-2, with 7 positions matching TRBD1. The CDR3 loop spans 14 amino acids. V shed 5 bases and J 8 bases; nucleotides not matched to a gene: 11. The DNA for the CDR3 is TGTGCCAGCAGTATGGACAGGACCCGAGGGGGCTACACCCTC. It translates to CASSMDRTRGGYTL.

To note about this clonotype: This may arise from a read error, as a much more abundant clone is one base away. The chain uses TRBV25-1 and TRBJ2-5; possibly TRBD1 for D (5 bases). This CDR3 is 12 amino acids long. CDR1 and CDR2 (germline): MGHDK, SYGVNS. Trimming pared 5 bases from V and 5 bases from J, leaving 9 bases between. CDR3 DNA: TGTGCCAGCAGTTGCAGGGTCGAGACCCAGTACTTC. Translating gives CASSCRVETQYF.

This clonotype has more than one count but fewer than ten. The rearrangement joins TRBV7-9 to TRBJ1-4; the D gene is possibly TRBD1 (6 bases). This CDR3 spans 14 amino acids. CDR1 is SEHNR and CDR2 is FQNEAQ in the germline V gene (reference sequence). V gave up 3 bases and J gave up 6 bases, with 11 bases separating them. The CDR3 nucleotides read TGTGCCAGCAGCTTGGGCAGGGGAGATGAAAAACTGTTTTTT. Encoded protein: CASSLGRGDEKLFF.

This clonotype turned up a few times. The chain carries TRBV7-6 and TRBJ2-6, with TRBD2 matching over 13 bases. The germline CDR1 and CDR2 sequences are SGHVS and FNYEAQ. The ends lost 5 bases at V and 1 base at J; junction bases unmatched: 8. There are 19 residues in the CDR3. CDR3 protein: CASSKGLAGPISGANVLTF. CDR3 nucleotide sequence: TGTGCCAGCAGCAAGGGACTAGCGGGACCTATTTCTGGGGCCAACGTCCTGACTTTC.

The V gene is TRBV12-3 or TRBV12-4, the J gene TRBJ1-2; TRBD1 agrees at 7 bases. V lost 4 bases, J lost 3 bases, and 11 bases stayed unmatched. CDR3 length equals 16 residues. Here the CDR3 reads CASSYLGRGNDYGYTF. CDR3 DNA sequence: TGTGCCAGCAGTTACTTGGGCAGGGGGAACGACTATGGCTACACCTTC.

The chain couples TRBV19 to TRBJ2-2; 9 bases agree with TRBD1. The CDR3 is 14 residues long. Germline V gene sequence: CDR1 LNHDA, CDR2 SQIVND (reference sequence). Trimming cost V 4 bases and J 7 bases; bases outside gene matches: 4. CDR3 in DNA: TGTGCCAGTAGTACGGGGACAGGGATCGGGGAGCTGTTTTTT. It codes for CASSTGTGIGELFF.

This clonotype was seen just once. The rearrangement uses TRBV7-8 and TRBJ1-1, with D unclear. The CDR3 covers 11 residues. CDR1 SGHVS and CDR2 FQNEAQ come from the germline V gene. The V end lost 11 bases, the J end lost 11 bases, and 18 bases lay between the germline ends. This CDR3 reads CAWIKVSVAFF. The CDR3 DNA is TGTGCCTGGATTAAAGTCAGCGTCGCTTTCTTT.

The chain recombines TRBV6-5 with TRBJ1-1; D unresolved. V lost 4 bases and J lost 4, with 13 bases in between. In germline, CDR1 is MNHEY, CDR2 SVGAGI. The CDR3 contains 14 residues. CDR3 coding DNA: TGTGCCAGCAGTTTGGCCCCTACCCCCACTGAAGCTTTCTTT. As protein: CASSLAPTPTEAFF.

The sample holds a few counts of this clonotype. The chain employs TRBV11-3 and TRBJ1-1, with D possibly TRBD1 on 5 matching bases. Trimming took off 0 bases at V and 11 bases at J, with 13 bases between the two ends. Germline lookup yields CDR1 SGHNT and CDR2 YENEEA. The length of the CDR3 is 13 residues. DNA of the CDR3: TGTGCCAGCAGCTTAGATTGGGGGAGTGGGGCTTTCTTT. Its translation is CASSLDWGSGAFF.

The rearrangement uses TRBV2 and TRBJ1-5; TRBD1 matches 7 bases. Germline V CDR1 and CDR2: SNHLY, FYNNEI. Trimming removed 8 bases from V and 4 bases from J; junction bases left unmatched: 5. The CDR3 consists of 13 residues. The CDR3 region has the DNA TGTGCCAGCGCGGGACAGCCGAATCAGCCCCAGCATTTT. As protein: CASAGQPNQPQHF.

This clonotype has just one count. Sequence at one end of the junction differs from germline and may be a read error. The chain couples TRBV5-1 to TRBJ1-1; 8 bases line up with TRBD1. CDR1 is SGHRS and CDR2 is YFSETQ in the germline V gene. The CDR3 runs to 14 residues. CDR3 amino acids: CASSLGTGKTETFF. In nucleotides, the CDR3 is TGCGCCAGCAGCTTGGGGACAGGGAAAACTGAAACTTTCTTT.

There are many counts of this clonotype. The J gene is TRBJ2-7, the V gene TRBV10-1, with 7 positions matching TRBD1. V lost 6 bases to trimming and J lost 4 bases; unmatched junction nucleotides: 6. This CDR3 is 13 amino acids long. Looked up from germline, CDR1 is WNHNN and CDR2 is SYGVQD (reference sequence). CDR3 loop: CASSPGQMYEQYF. The CDR3, as DNA: TGCGCCAGCAGCCCGGGACAGATGTACGAGCAGTACTTC.

The chain recombines TRBV20-1 with TRBJ2-5, with no clear D. Per the germline V gene, CDR1 is DFQATT and CDR2 is SNEGSKA (reference sequence). The V end lost 0 bases, the J end lost 7 bases, and 6 bases lay between the germline ends. The CDR3 totals 11 residues. The CDR3 loop reads CSARDPATQYF. The CDR3 DNA reads TGCAGTGCTAGAGATCCGGCGACCCAGTACTTC.

The chain carries TRBV2 and TRBJ2-3, with D tentatively TRBD1 (6 bases). Germline V gene data show CDR1 as SNHLY and CDR2 as FYNNEI. The V gene lost 4 bases and the J gene lost 5 bases, with 10 bases spanning the gap. The CDR3 covers 13 residues. The CDR3 nucleotides are TGTGCCAGCAGTGTGCAGGGGCGAGATACGCAGTATTTT. This gives the protein CASSVQGRDTQYF.

This clonotype was counted once. This chain connects TRBV7-9 to TRBJ2-2; 15 nucleotides match TRBD2. The germline V gene encodes CDR1 SEHNR and CDR2 FQNEAQ (reference sequence). The CDR3 is made up of 13 amino acids. The V and J ends lost 5 bases and 16 bases, in that order; junction bases with no gene match: 5. The CDR3 loop reads CASSPGLAGGPFF. The CDR3 bases are TGTGCCAGCAGCCCCGGACTAGCGGGGGGGCCGTTTTTT. The full variable domain, with the rest looked up from reference TRBV7-9 and TRBJ2-2, is DTGVSQNPRHKITKRGQNVTFRCDPISEHNRLYWYRQTLGQGPEFLTYFQNEAQLEKSRLLSDRFSAERPKGSFSTLEIQRTEQGDSAMYLCASSPGLAGGPFFGEGSRLTVL.

This clonotype was picked up many times. The CDR3: CASSRSGSQAEQYF. The DNA for the CDR3 is TGTGCCAGCAGCCGCAGCGGGAGTCAGGCCGAGCAGTACTTC. This chain uses TRBV7-8 with TRBJ2-7, with 8 bases fitting TRBD2. The CDR3 consists of 14 residues. CDR1 and CDR2 from the germline V gene are SGHVS and FQNEAQ. With 5 bases clipped from V and 6 bases from J, the junction kept 9 bases outside the gene matches. Supplemented by reference TRBV7-8 and TRBJ2-7, the full variable domain reads GAGVSQSPRYKVAKRGQDVALRCDPISGHVSLFWYQQALGQGPEFLTYFQNEAQLDKSGLPSDRFFAERPEGSVSTLKIQRTQQEDSAVYLCASSRSGSQAEQYFGPGTRLTVT.

Comment on this clonotype: Its ends do not fully match the called genes, so a read error is possible. The rearrangement links TRBV12-3 or TRBV12-4 to TRBJ1-2, with TRBD1 matching 7 bases. The CDR3 has 14 amino acids. CDR3 DNA: TGTGCCAGCAGTTTAGTCGGGACAGAAATCGGCTACGCCTTC. It specifies CASSLVGTEIGYAF.

This clonotype occurred a few times. The chain couples TRBV9 to TRBJ2-6, with D uncertain. This CDR3 contains 16 residues. V dropped 3 bases and J dropped 4 bases, with 14 bases sitting between them. From germline, CDR1 is SGDLS and CDR2 YYNGEE. CDR3 region: CASSAHSTSGANVLTF. The DNA of the CDR3 is TGTGCCAGCAGCGCCCATTCTACGAGCGGGGCCAACGTCCTGACTTTC.

The table lists this clonotype with many counts. The V and J genes are TRBV7-6 and TRBJ1-6, with D maybe TRBD1 (5 bases). Germline V gene lookup returns CDR1 SGHVS and CDR2 FNYEAQ. The length of the CDR3 is 14 residues. The germline V and J ends were trimmed by 0 bases and 8 bases, with 8 bases remaining between them. CDR3 sequence: CASSLAGTHSPLHF. The CDR3 DNA sequence: TGTGCCAGCAGCTTAGCAGGGACGCATTCACCCCTCCACTTT.

The chain is built from TRBV11-2 and TRBJ2-5, with D unclear. V lost 6 bases and J lost 5, with 16 bases in between. The CDR3 spans 14 residues. Germline V lookup: CDR1 SGHAT, CDR2 FQNNGV. In DNA, the CDR3 is TGTGCCAGCAGTCCGATATGGGGTGAGGAGACCCAGTACTTC. This sequence encodes CASSPIWGEETQYF.